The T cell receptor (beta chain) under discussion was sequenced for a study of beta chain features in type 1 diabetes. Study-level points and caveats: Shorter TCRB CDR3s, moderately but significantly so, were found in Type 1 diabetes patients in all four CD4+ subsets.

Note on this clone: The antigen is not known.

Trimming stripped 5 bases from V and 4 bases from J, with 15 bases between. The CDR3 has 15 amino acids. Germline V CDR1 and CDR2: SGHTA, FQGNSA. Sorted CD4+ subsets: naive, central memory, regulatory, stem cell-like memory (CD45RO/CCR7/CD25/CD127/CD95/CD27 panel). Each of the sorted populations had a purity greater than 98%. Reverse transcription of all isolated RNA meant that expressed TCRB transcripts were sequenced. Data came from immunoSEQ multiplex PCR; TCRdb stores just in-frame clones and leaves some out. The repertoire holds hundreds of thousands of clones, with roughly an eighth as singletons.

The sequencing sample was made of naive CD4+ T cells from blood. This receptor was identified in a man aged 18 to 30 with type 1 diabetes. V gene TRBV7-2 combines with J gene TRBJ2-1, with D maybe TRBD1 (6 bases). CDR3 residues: CASSLTGTPYNEQFF. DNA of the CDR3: TGTGCCAGCAGCCTAACCGGGACACCGTACAATGAGCAGTTCTTC.